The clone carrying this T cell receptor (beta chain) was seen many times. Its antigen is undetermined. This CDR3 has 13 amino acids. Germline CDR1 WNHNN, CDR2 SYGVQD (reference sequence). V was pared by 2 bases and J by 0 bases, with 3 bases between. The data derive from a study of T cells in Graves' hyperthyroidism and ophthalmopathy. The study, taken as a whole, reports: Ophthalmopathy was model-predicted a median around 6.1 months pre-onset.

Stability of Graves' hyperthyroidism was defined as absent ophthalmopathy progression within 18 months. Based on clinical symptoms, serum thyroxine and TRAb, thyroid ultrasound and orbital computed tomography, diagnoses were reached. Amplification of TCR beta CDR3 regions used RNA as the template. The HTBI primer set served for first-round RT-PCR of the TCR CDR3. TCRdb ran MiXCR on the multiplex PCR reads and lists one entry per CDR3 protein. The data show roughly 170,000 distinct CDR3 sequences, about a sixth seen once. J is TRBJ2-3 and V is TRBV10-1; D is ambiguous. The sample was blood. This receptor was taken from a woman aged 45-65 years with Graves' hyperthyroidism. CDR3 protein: CASSEESTDTQYF. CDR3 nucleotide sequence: TGCGCCAGCAGTGAGGAAAGCACAGATACGCAGTATTTT.